These 26 T cell receptor beta chains originate from one sample sequenced in a study of OX40 agonist ivuxolimab in advanced cancers. Measured with immunoSEQ multiplex PCR; TCRdb has only the in-frame clones, and not every one. The sample has over 70,000 clones; 89% are singletons. The sample was CD4+ or CD8+ T cells sorted from blood, taken in a trial of the OX40 agonist ivuxolimab. These receptor sequences come from an adult with an advanced solid tumor such as melanoma, head and neck, liver or kidney cancer.

This clone was detected once. The rearrangement joins TRBV6-1 to TRBJ1-1, with D unresolved. V lost 10 bases to trimming and J lost 0 bases, with 15 bases between them. The CDR3 has 14 amino acids. Germline V CDR1 and CDR2: MNHNS, SASEGT. As DNA, the CDR3 is TGTGCCACCATGTTACGGACTTTGAACACTGAAGCTTTCTTT. As protein: CATMLRTLNTEAFF.

This clone was picked up one time. The genes are TRBV4-3 and TRBJ2-7; 7 nucleotides match TRBD2. Unmatched junction bases numbered 9, after V lost 4 bases and J lost 3 bases. The CDR3 runs to 15 residues. Germline CDR1 LGHNA, CDR2 YSLEER. The CDR3 here is CASSREQRGYYEQYF. For the CDR3, the DNA is TGCGCCAGCAGCCGCGAACAGCGGGGCTACTACGAGCAGTACTTC.

This rearrangement joins TRBV9 to TRBJ2-3, with D maybe TRBD2 (6 bases). Trimming shortened V by 0 bases and J by 2 bases, and 13 bases separated the two germline ends. Germline V gene lookup returns CDR1 SGDLS and CDR2 YYNGEE. This CDR3 region has 16 residues. Here the CDR3 reads CASSVAQRAHTDTQYF. CDR3 coding DNA: TGTGCCAGCAGCGTAGCCCAGCGGGCGCACACAGATACGCAGTATTTT.

The CDR3 sequence: CAPRIRDGGNEQYF. The CDR3 bases are TGTGCCCCTAGAATAAGGGATGGGGGCAACGAGCAGTACTTC. This chain uses TRBV21-1 with TRBJ2-7; whether TRBD1, the table's D call, matches the DNA was not checked. TRBV21-1 is tagged as a pseudogene. This CDR3 is 14 amino acids long.

The chain joins TRBV5-6 to TRBJ1-3; no clear D gene. This CDR3 has 14 amino acids. CDR1 and CDR2 from the germline V gene are SGHDT and YYEEEE. Trimming left V 1 base short and J 2 bases short, with 7 bases between. The CDR3 here is CASSLRAAGNTIYF. The DNA of the CDR3 is TGTGCCAGCAGCTTGCGGGCTGCTGGAAACACCATATATTTT.

The chain recombines TRBV6-6 with TRBJ2-1, with TRBD1 matching 8 bases. Germline values: CDR1 MNHNY, CDR2 SVGAGI (reference sequence). This CDR3 spans 14 amino acids. Trimming took 6 bases from V and 8 from J; bases not matched to a gene: 9. The CDR3 DNA sequence: TGTGCCAGCAGGGCGGACAGGGATGTAGATGAGCAGTTCTTC. Residues: CASRADRDVDEQFF.

The V call is TRBV7-8, the J call TRBJ2-3; 9 bases map to TRBD2. Germline V gives CDR1 SGHVS, CDR2 FQNEAQ. The CDR3 runs to 16 residues. V lost 8 bases to trimming and J lost 4 bases; unmatched junction nucleotides: 13. In nucleotides, the CDR3 is TGTGCCAGCGAGGTGGCGGGGGGGCCTATTCCAGATACGCAGTATTTT. It yields the protein CASEVAGGPIPDTQYF. The full variable domain, in which reference TRBV7-8 and TRBJ2-3 provide the parts outside the CDR3, is GAGVSQSPRYKVAKRGQDVALRCDPISGHVSLFWYQQALGQGPEFLTYFQNEAQLDKSGLPSDRFFAERPEGSVSTLKIQRTQQEDSAVYLCASEVAGGPIPDTQYFGPGTRLTVL.

Remarks on this clone: One junction end does not reproduce the germline sequence, and a read error may be involved. The chain employs TRBV7-7 and TRBJ2-5; 11 nucleotides align to TRBD1. The length of the CDR3 is 16 residues. Germline CDR1 is SSHAT and CDR2 is FNYEAQ (reference sequence). The CDR3 region has the DNA TGTGCTAGCAGCGATCGGACAGGGGGCAGCGGGGAGACCCAGTACTTC. As protein: CASSDRTGGSGETQYF.

This chain links TRBV19 with TRBJ1-3; D remains ambiguous. V shed 4 bases and J shed 0 bases, with 13 bases lying between them. Germline V gene lookup returns CDR1 LNHDA and CDR2 SQIVND (reference sequence). The CDR3 extends over 16 amino acids. CDR3 coding DNA: TGTGCCAGTAGTAACAGACTGGGATTCTCTGGAAACACCATATATTTT. Amino acid sequence: CASSNRLGFSGNTIYF.

This rearrangement joins TRBV19 to TRBJ2-7, with 7 bases aligning to TRBD1. This CDR3 region has 14 residues. The ends lost 2 bases at V and 2 bases at J; junction bases unmatched: 3. Germline-derived CDR1 and CDR2 are LNHDA and SQIVND (reference sequence). The CDR3 here is CASSIRQGAYEQYF. The CDR3 coding sequence is TGTGCCAGTAGTATAAGACAGGGCGCCTACGAGCAGTACTTC.

The chain employs TRBV7-6 and TRBJ2-1, with D possibly being TRBD2 (6 bases). The CDR3 extends over 18 amino acids. V was shortened by 5 bases and J by 1 base, with 21 bases between the two germline ends. The germline CDR1 and CDR2 sequences are SGHVS and FNYEAQ. The CDR3: CASSQRRDGQSSYNEQFF. The CDR3 nucleotides are TGTGCCAGCAGCCAGAGGCGGGACGGGCAGTCATCCTACAATGAGCAGTTCTTC.

This sequence joins TRBV5-6 and TRBJ2-5; 7 nucleotides align to TRBD1. This CDR3 contains 16 residues. Trimming cost V 2 bases and J 2 bases; bases outside gene matches: 9. Germline V gene lookup returns CDR1 SGHDT and CDR2 YYEEEE. The CDR3: CASSFWRTGHQETQYF. In DNA form, the CDR3 reads TGTGCCAGCAGCTTCTGGAGGACAGGACATCAAGAGACCCAGTACTTC.

This clone was counted only a few times. The chain combines TRBV28 with TRBJ1-6, with unresolved D. Trimming stripped 6 bases from V and 10 bases from J, with 10 bases between. This CDR3 spans 12 amino acids. CDR1 MDHEN and CDR2 SYDVKM come from the germline V gene. CDR3 coding DNA: TGTGCCAGCAGGCGGTTAGAATCACCCCTCCACTTT. Amino acid sequence: CASRRLESPLHF.

V is TRBV19 and J is TRBJ2-5; 7 bases match TRBD2. The CDR3 length is 15 residues. CDR1 and CDR2 (germline): LNHDA, SQIVND (reference sequence). The V and J ends lost 5 bases and 2 bases, in that order; junction bases with no gene match: 8. The CDR3, as DNA: TGTGCCAGTAGTCCCCTCGGTAGCGGGCAAGAGACCCAGTACTTC. It specifies CASSPLGSGQETQYF. Full variable domain (remainder filled in from reference TRBV19 and TRBJ2-5): DGGITQSPKYLFRKEGQNVTLSCEQNLNHDAMYWYRQDPGQGLRLIYYSQIVNDFQKGDIAEGYSVSREKKESFPLTVTSAQKNPTAFYLCASSPLGSGQETQYFGPGTRLLVL.

The V gene is TRBV15, the J gene TRBJ2-7; 10 bases line up with TRBD2. Germline CDR1 is LNHNV and CDR2 is YYDKDF (reference sequence). The V gene end was trimmed by 4 bases and the J gene end by 6 bases; junction bases not matched to a gene: 9. The length of the CDR3 is 15 residues. The CDR3 nucleotides are TGTGCCACCAGCAATCAACTAGCGGGGTCCATCGAGCAGTACTTC. Its protein is CATSNQLAGSIEQYF.

This chain joins TRBV10-1 and TRBJ2-2, with D uncertain. Germline V gives CDR1 WNHNN, CDR2 SYGVQD (reference sequence). The CDR3 sequence is 12 residues long. The germline V and J ends were trimmed by 4 bases and 2 bases, with 2 bases remaining between them. Here the CDR3 reads CASSANTGELFF. CDR3 nucleotide sequence: TGCGCCAGCAGTGCTAACACCGGGGAGCTGTTTTTT.

V and J are TRBV7-2 and TRBJ1-1, with 9 bases aligning to TRBD1. J lost 1 base, V lost 1 base, and 4 bases had no gene match. Germline lookup yields CDR1 SGHTA and CDR2 FQGNSA. The CDR3 runs 16 residues. CDR3: CASSLVQGARNTEAFF. In DNA, the CDR3 is TGTGCCAGCAGCTTAGTACAGGGGGCTAGGAACACTGAAGCTTTCTTT.

V gene TRBV7-2 combines with J gene TRBJ2-5; D is ambiguous. Trimming took 2 bases from V and 5 from J, leaving 3 bases between them. The CDR3 has 11 amino acids. From germline, CDR1 is SGHTA and CDR2 FQGNSA. For the CDR3, the DNA is TGTGCCAGCAGCTTATATGAGACCCAGTACTTC. Translating it yields CASSLYETQYF.

V usage is TRBV2 and J usage is TRBJ2-1; TRBD2 agrees at 8 bases. This CDR3 has 14 amino acids. The V segment lost 7 bases and the J segment 9 bases; nucleotides outside the gene matches: 11. Germline-derived CDR1 and CDR2 are SNHLY and FYNNEI. The CDR3 sequence is CASTDSGKTGEQFF. In DNA, the CDR3 is TGTGCCAGCACGGATAGCGGGAAGACAGGTGAGCAGTTCTTC.

The chain couples TRBV29-1 to TRBJ2-3; TRBD2 might be the D (6 bases). Trimming shortened V by 4 bases and J by 9 bases, and 11 bases separated the two germline ends. Germline V lookup: CDR1 SQVTM, CDR2 ANQGSEA. The CDR3 sequence is 11 residues long. The CDR3 bases are TGCAGCGTTGGCGCGGAGGGGACGCAGTATTTT. Translating gives CSVGAEGTQYF.

CDR3 sequence (DNA): TGCGCCAGCAGCCAAGATCCGGCGCGGTCGATCCGCCCGAACACTGAAGCTTTCTTT. Translated, it gives CASSQDPARSIRPNTEAFF. The rearrangement links TRBV4-1 to TRBJ1-1; D remains ambiguous. CDR1 is MGHRA, CDR2 YSYEKL, per germline. CDR3 length: 19 amino acids. Trimming removed 0 bases at V and 1 base at J, with 21 bases between.

This sequence joins TRBV27 and TRBJ2-7, with D perhaps TRBD1 or TRBD2 (5 bases each). CDR1 is MNHEY, CDR2 SMNVEV, per germline (reference sequence). The V and J ends lost 2 bases and 0 bases respectively, with 11 bases between them. The CDR3 totals 15 residues. The CDR3 reads CASSLRSGSSYEQYF. The CDR3 coding sequence is TGTGCCAGCAGTTTAAGGTCAGGGAGCTCCTACGAGCAGTACTTC.

Only a few counts were recorded for this clone. V gene TRBV5-4 combines with J gene TRBJ2-2; D remains ambiguous. V lost 0 bases and J lost 4, with 1 base in between. Germline assignment: CDR1 SGHNT and CDR2 YYREEE (reference sequence). The CDR3 extends over 12 amino acids. This chain's CDR3 is CASSLATGELFF. Written as DNA, the CDR3 is TGTGCCAGCAGCTTGGCCACCGGGGAGCTGTTTTTT. Variable domain in full (rest from reference TRBV5-4 and TRBJ2-2): ETGVTQSPTHLIKTRGQQVTLRCSSQSGHNTVSWYQQALGQGPQFIFQYYREEENGRGNFPPRFSGLQFPNYSSELNVNALELDDSALYLCASSLATGELFFGEGSRLTVL.

The rearrangement links TRBV28 to TRBJ1-1; no clear D. Trimming stripped 2 bases from V and 4 bases from J, with 11 bases between. The germline V gene encodes CDR1 MDHEN and CDR2 SYDVKM. The CDR3 is 14 residues long. CDR3 coding DNA: TGTGCCAGCAGTTTAGTTAAGGTTCTCACTGAAGCTTTCTTT. Translating gives CASSLVKVLTEAFF.

The chain joins TRBV4-2 to TRBJ2-5, with TRBD2 matching 10 bases. Per the germline V gene, CDR1 is LGHNA and CDR2 is YNFKEQ. V lost 0 bases to trimming and J lost 2 bases; unmatched junction nucleotides: 3. The CDR3 has 16 amino acids. As DNA, the CDR3 is TGTGCCAGCAGCCAAGATGGACTAGCGGAGCAAGAGACCCAGTACTTC. Its protein product is CASSQDGLAEQETQYF.

V gene TRBV28 combines with J gene TRBJ1-5; tentatively, D is TRBD1 (6 bases). V was cut by 6 bases and J by 3 bases, with 21 bases left in between. The CDR3 runs 17 residues. The germline gives CDR1 MDHEN, CDR2 SYDVKM. The CDR3 sequence is CASRTDGQTPFNQPQHF. CDR3 bases: TGTGCCAGCAGGACGGACGGACAGACCCCCTTCAATCAGCCCCAGCATTTT.